This record covers a single T cell receptor beta chain. Here immunoSEQ multiplex PCR was the method, and the copy in TCRdb shows in-frame clones only, minus some. Among tens of thousands of clones listed, roughly 82% were seen once. The CDR3 covers 11 residues. V shed 6 bases, J shed 10 bases, and the junction held 5 bases outside the gene matches. CDR1 and CDR2 from the germline V gene are LNHDA and SQIVND (reference sequence). The record originates from a study of blood T cell repertoires in COVID-19. Across the study: Italy, Spain and the United States were the sources of the convalescent and acute COVID-19 samples. The analysed material was cDNA or gDNA that came from T cells, B-cell-depleted T cells, or PBMCs.

This chain uses TRBV19 with TRBJ1-1; 7 bases agree with TRBD1. Sequencing was performed on peripheral blood. The clonotype was recovered from a woman aged 60-75 years with acute or convalescent COVID-19. This CDR3 is CASRYRGLAFF. For the CDR3, the DNA is TGTGCCAGTAGGTACAGGGGTTTAGCTTTCTTT. The full variable domain, its missing parts supplied by reference TRBV19 and TRBJ1-1, is DGGITQSPKYLFRKEGQNVTLSCEQNLNHDAMYWYRQDPGQGLRLIYYSQIVNDFQKGDIAEGYSVSREKKESFPLTVTSAQKNPTAFYLCASRYRGLAFFGQGTRLTVV.